The next 5 T cell receptor beta chains were all read from a single sample in a study of beta chain features in type 1 diabetes listed by TCRdb under 2018. Broader findings and caveats from the paper: A moderate but significant shortening of TCRB CDR3 length was observed in type 1 diabetes patients in all four CD4+ subsets.

Their antigen targets remain unknown. Libraries were made using the immunoSEQ multiplex PCR assay. The entire isolated RNA was reverse transcribed using the High Capacity cDNA Reverse Transcription Kit, and thus expressed TCRB transcripts were sequenced. TCRdb's version of the immuneACCESS table is confined to in-frame rearrangements and falls short of the full clone set. An unresolved V gene accounts for under half of the shortfall where checked; the remainder is of unknown origin. Recorded for this sample are 400,000 or so clones; 10% to 15% of them occurred a single time. 0.01% of the sample is taken by the ten largest. The source material was naive CD4+ T cells from blood. The cell subset or site tag for this specimen amounts to: true naive CD4+ T cells. These receptors were collected from a woman aged 18-29 years with type 1 diabetes.

Only a few counts were recorded for this clone. The rearrangement joins TRBV5-1 to TRBJ1-2, with D possibly matching TRBD1 (6 bases). Germline CDR1 and CDR2: SGHRS and YFSETQ. The germline V and J ends were trimmed by 4 bases and 6 bases, with 13 bases remaining between them. This CDR3 is 13 amino acids long. The CDR3 region has the DNA TGCGCCAGCAGCATCGTTGAGGGGGATGGCTACACCTTC. Translated: CASSIVEGDGYTF. Full variable domain (remainder filled in from reference TRBV5-1 and TRBJ1-2): KAGVTQTPRYLIKTRGQQVTLSCSPISGHRSVSWYQQTPGQGLQFLFEYFSETQRNKGNFPGRFSGRQFSNSRSEMNVSTLELGDSALYLCASSIVEGDGYTFGSGTRLTVV.

In its sample, this clone was seen a few times. The chain recombines TRBV11-3 with TRBJ2-1, with 9 bases matching TRBD2. The germline V gene has CDR1 SGHNT and CDR2 YENEEA. V gave up 0 bases and J gave up 6 bases; unmatched junction bases: 6. CDR3 length equals 16 residues. In nucleotides, the CDR3 is TGTGCCAGCAGCTTAGACGGACTAGCGCGGACCAATGAGCAGTTCTTC. Encoded protein: CASSLDGLARTNEQFF.

The chain recombines TRBV25-1 with TRBJ2-7; 7 nucleotides agree with TRBD2. V lost 4 bases to trimming and J lost 3 bases; unmatched junction nucleotides: 9. CDR1 is MGHDK and CDR2 is SYGVNS in the germline V gene. This CDR3 has 15 amino acids. CDR3 region: CASSGPRAGVYEQYF. The CDR3 region has the DNA TGTGCCAGCAGTGGGCCGAGGGCGGGAGTCTACGAGCAGTACTTC.

V is TRBV5-1 and J is TRBJ2-1; TRBD2 matches 11 bases. CDR1 and CDR2 from the germline V gene are SGHRS and YFSETQ. V trimming: 4 bases; J trimming: 5 bases; junction bases outside the gene matches: 5. The CDR3 has 15 residues. DNA for the CDR3: TGCGCCAGCAGCGGGACTAGCGGTCCTAACAATGAGCAGTTCTTC. This encodes CASSGTSGPNNEQFF.

This clone was observed a handful of times. The chain carries TRBV9 and TRBJ2-3; TRBD2 is a possible D gene (6 bases). The CDR3 extends over 23 amino acids. V lost 1 base, J lost 0 bases, and 33 bases lay in between. Per the germline V gene, CDR1 is SGDLS and CDR2 is YYNGEE. DNA of the CDR3: TGTGCCAGCAGCGTATCCATACTTATCCCGGGACTCCGTGGCGGAACTAGCACAGATACGCAGTATTTT. Its protein is CASSVSILIPGLRGGTSTDTQYF.